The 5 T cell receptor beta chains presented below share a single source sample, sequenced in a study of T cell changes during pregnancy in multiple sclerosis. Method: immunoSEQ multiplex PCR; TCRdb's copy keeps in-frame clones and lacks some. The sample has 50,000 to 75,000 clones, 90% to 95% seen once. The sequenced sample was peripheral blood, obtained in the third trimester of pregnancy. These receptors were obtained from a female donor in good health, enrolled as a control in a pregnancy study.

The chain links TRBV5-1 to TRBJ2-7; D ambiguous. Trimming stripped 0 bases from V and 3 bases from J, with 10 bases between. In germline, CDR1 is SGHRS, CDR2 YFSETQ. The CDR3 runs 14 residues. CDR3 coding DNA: TGCGCCAGCAGCTTGGACAGAGAATACTACGAGCAGTACTTC. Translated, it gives CASSLDREYYEQYF.

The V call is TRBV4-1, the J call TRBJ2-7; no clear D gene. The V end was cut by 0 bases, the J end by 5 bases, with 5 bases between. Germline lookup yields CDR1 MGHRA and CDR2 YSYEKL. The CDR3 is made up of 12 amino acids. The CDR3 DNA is TGCGCCAGCAGCCAAGATTGGCACGAGCAGTACTTC. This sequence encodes CASSQDWHEQYF.

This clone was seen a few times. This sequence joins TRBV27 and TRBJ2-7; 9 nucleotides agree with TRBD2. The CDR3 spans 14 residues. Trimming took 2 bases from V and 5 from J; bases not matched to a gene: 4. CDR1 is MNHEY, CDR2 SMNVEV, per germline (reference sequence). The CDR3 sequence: CASSLAGGPHEQYF. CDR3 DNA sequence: TGTGCCAGCAGTTTAGCGGGGGGGCCCCACGAGCAGTACTTC.

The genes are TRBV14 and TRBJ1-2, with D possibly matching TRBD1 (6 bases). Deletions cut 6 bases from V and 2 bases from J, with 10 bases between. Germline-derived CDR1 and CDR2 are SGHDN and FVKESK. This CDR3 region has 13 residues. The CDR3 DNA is TGTGCCAGCAGTCGGACAGTCAACTATGGCTACACCTTC. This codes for CASSRTVNYGYTF.

The CDR3 spells CASSWDRGLETQYF. Here the CDR3 DNA reads TGTGCCAGCAGCTGGGACAGGGGGCTGGAGACCCAGTACTTC. V gene TRBV11-3 combines with J gene TRBJ2-5, with TRBD1 identical over 12 bases. This CDR3 comprises 14 residues. Germline V CDR1 and CDR2: SGHNT, YENEEA. V shed 4 bases and J 5 bases; nucleotides not matched to a gene: 2.